This T cell receptor beta chain was observed in a study of blood T cell repertoires in COVID-19. Assay used: immunoSEQ multiplex PCR; TCRdb lists only in-frame clones, some missing. The profile shows approximately 170,000 clones, about 85% of them singletons. Of note for this clone: This sample also contains other DNA sequences that code for the same CDR3.

Seattle enrolled patients during active infection and tracked them longitudinally. The length of the CDR3 is 13 residues. Trimming cost V 4 bases and J 1 base, with 7 bases left between them. Per the germline V gene, CDR1 is SGHNT and CDR2 is YENEEA. The receptor was isolated from an elderly man with COVID-19, enrolled during active disease. The chain has TRBV11-3 and TRBJ1-1; D remains ambiguous. The source material was peripheral blood. Here the CDR3 reads CASSSRGNTEAFF. CDR3 nucleotides: TGTGCCAGCAGCTCGCGGGGGAACACTGAAGCTTTCTTT.